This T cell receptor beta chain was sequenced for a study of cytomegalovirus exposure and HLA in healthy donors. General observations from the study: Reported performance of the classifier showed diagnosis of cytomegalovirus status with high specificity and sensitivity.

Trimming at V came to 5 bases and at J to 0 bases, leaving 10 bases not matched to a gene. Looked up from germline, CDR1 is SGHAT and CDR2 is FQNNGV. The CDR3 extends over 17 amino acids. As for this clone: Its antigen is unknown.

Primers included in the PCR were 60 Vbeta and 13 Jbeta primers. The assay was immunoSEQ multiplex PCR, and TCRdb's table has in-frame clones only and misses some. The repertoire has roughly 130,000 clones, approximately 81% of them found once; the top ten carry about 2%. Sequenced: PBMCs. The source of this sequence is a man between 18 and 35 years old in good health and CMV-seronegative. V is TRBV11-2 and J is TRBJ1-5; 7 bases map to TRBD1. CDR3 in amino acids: CASSARTGDHSNQPQHF. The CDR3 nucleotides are TGTGCCAGCAGCGCTAGGACAGGCGACCATAGCAATCAGCCCCAGCATTTT.